This is a list of T cell receptor beta chains from one sample in a study of T cells after yellow fever vaccination. TCRdb redid the calling of the 5' RACE reads with MiXCR, one entry per CDR3 protein. This sample has 350,000 to 550,000 distinct CDR3 sequences, with around 20% found just once. The sequencing here drew on PBMCs, taken before the yellow fever booster vaccination. The receptor set was obtained from a man between 18 and 35 years old who received the YFV17D yellow fever vaccine. The CDR3 runs from the conserved cysteine through the conserved F or W. A D gene is named only where the DNA matches it firmly. Some rows mark clone size as missing; the rest say once, few, many or name a class of expanded clone.

v_call: TRBV14
j_call: TRBJ1-2
cdr3_length: 14
d_call: TRBD1
clone_size: NA
cdr3_nt: TGTGCCAGCAGCCCCGGGACAGGGGTGGCTGGCTACACCTTC
cdr3_aa: CASSPGTGVAGYTF

v_call: TRBV5-1
j_call: TRBJ1-4
cdr3_length: 16
d_call: NA
clone_size: few
cdr3_nt: TGCGCCAGCAGCCTTCCGCTGGGCGCCGATGGTGAAAAACTGTTTTTT
cdr3_aa: CASSLPLGADGEKLFF

v_call: TRBV5-5
j_call: TRBJ2-5
cdr3_length: 16
d_call: TRBD1
clone_size: NA
cdr3_nt: TGTGCCAGCAGCACCTCGGGACAGGGGGAACAAGAGACCCAGTACTTC
cdr3_aa: CASSTSGQGEQETQYF

v_call: TRBV19
j_call: TRBJ1-1
cdr3_length: 14
d_call: NA
clone_size: NA
cdr3_nt: TGTGCCACCTCTGTCGGGCGGGGCAACACTGAAGCTTTCTTT
cdr3_aa: CATSVGRGNTEAFF

v_call: TRBV9
j_call: TRBJ2-3
cdr3_length: 15
d_call: TRBD2
clone_size: NA
cdr3_nt: TGTGCCAGCAGACCTACTAGCGCCGGTGCAGATACGCAGTATTTT
cdr3_aa: CASRPTSAGADTQYF

v_call: TRBV4-2
j_call: TRBJ1-5
cdr3_length: 16
d_call: NA
clone_size: NA
cdr3_nt: TGTGCCAGCAGCCAAGAGAGGGACTACCTCCACCGGCCCCAGCATTTT
cdr3_aa: CASSQERDYLHRPQHF

v_call: TRBV20-1
j_call: TRBJ2-1
cdr3_length: 12
d_call: NA
clone_size: NA
cdr3_nt: TGCAGTGCTAGTGGAGGGTTCGATGAGCAGTTCTTC
cdr3_aa: CSASGGFDEQFF

v_call: TRBV5-6
j_call: TRBJ2-3
cdr3_length: 13
d_call: NA
clone_size: NA
cdr3_nt: TGTGCCAGCAGCTTTGGGTCCCGAGATACGCAGTATTTT
cdr3_aa: CASSFGSRDTQYF

v_call: TRBV20-1
j_call: TRBJ2-3
cdr3_length: 12
d_call: NA
clone_size: NA
cdr3_nt: TGCAGTGCTCGGACTAACACAGATACGCAGTATTTT
cdr3_aa: CSARTNTDTQYF

v_call: TRBV6-6
j_call: TRBJ1-2
cdr3_length: 15
d_call: TRBD1
clone_size: NA
cdr3_nt: TGTGCCAGCAGTTACAAGGGACAGAAAAACTATGGCTACACCTTC
cdr3_aa: CASSYKGQKNYGYTF

v_call: TRBV5-1
j_call: TRBJ1-1
cdr3_length: 15
d_call: NA
clone_size: few
cdr3_nt: TGCGCCAGCAGCTTGGGACTAACTGGGTCGACTGAAGCTTTCTTT
cdr3_aa: CASSLGLTGSTEAFF

v_call: TRBV5-1
j_call: TRBJ1-6
cdr3_length: 14
d_call: NA
clone_size: NA
cdr3_nt: TGCGCCAGCAGGTCGGACTTATATAATTCACCCCTCCACTTT
cdr3_aa: CASRSDLYNSPLHF